The following is a T cell receptor (beta chain) sequence with its context. Its antigen is still unknown. The sample belongs to a study of graft-versus-host responses after intestinal transplantation. For the study at large: Recipients received multivisceral, liver-intestinal, or isolated intestinal transplants.

Assay: immunoSEQ multiplex PCR; the TCRdb copy retains only in-frame clones and omits some. The sample gives around 39,000 clones, just over 90% of which show up once; around 3.6% is in the top ten. Germline V lookup: CDR1 SQVTM, CDR2 ANQGSEA. The CDR3 length is 16 residues. The junction had 17 bases not matched to a gene; V was cut back by 7 bases and J by 2 bases. Overall study findings and caveats: Analysis identified GvH clones in recipient marrow, with some appearing first in ileum or blood.

The origin of this receptor is a human patient who received an intestinal transplant, so some T cells may come from the graft donor. The rearrangement uses TRBV29-1 and TRBJ2-7; TRBD2 agrees at 7 bases. Sample: PBMCs, taken approximately 740 days after intestinal transplantation. The CDR3 reads CSARGDGRASPYEQYF. CDR3 in DNA: TGCAGCGCCCGGGGGGATGGCAGGGCCAGTCCCTACGAGCAGTACTTC.